The following is a T cell receptor (beta chain) sequence with its context. What it recognizes is unknown. Via MiXCR, TCRdb re-called the reads, giving one row per CDR3 protein. Of 200,000 to 250,000 distinct CDR3 sequences in the sample, 22% were seen once. The data are from a study of T cell repertoires in cytomegalovirus infection. In the study overall: Based on public TCR beta signatures, there were indications of CMV infection and of a matching HLA type.

With 8 bases removed from V and 4 bases from J, the gap between germline ends came to 10 bases. The CDR3 covers 13 residues. Germline values: CDR1 KGHDR, CDR2 SFDVKD. Findings of the study overall: In two of eight donors, the top clonotype was HLA-C-restricted CMV-specific. People with CMV and the relevant HLA were identified by cumulative public TCR beta family frequency.

The chain joins TRBV24-1 to TRBJ2-2; D gene uncertain. The specimen was CD8+ T cells from PBMCs. The TCR was taken from a human donor in good health (CMV status not recorded). Some clones in this sample may be carry-over from other donors' samples. The CDR3 nucleotides read TGTGCCACCAAGGAGCCGATCACCGGGGAGCTGTTTTTT. It specifies CATKEPITGELFF.